This T cell receptor beta chain was captured in a study of T cells in Graves' hyperthyroidism and ophthalmopathy. About the research overall: Sampling of peripheral blood happened at initial diagnosis, prior to any treatment.

This clonotype was recorded at least ten times. Researchers took RNA transcripts and amplified the TCR beta CDR3 regions from them. HTBI primers drove first-round RT-PCR of the TCR CDR3. TCRdb recomputed calls from the multiplex PCR reads with MiXCR, one row per CDR3 protein. This table holds 550,000 to 600,000 distinct CDR3 sequences, more than 13% found once. This TCR was recovered from a woman aged 18-29 years with Graves' ophthalmopathy. The sequencing input was blood.

CDR3 bases: TGTGCCAGCAGCCATCCTAGCGGGCAGCAGTTCTTC. Protein product: CASSHPSGQQFF. The gene calls are TRBV3-1 and TRBJ2-1; 8 nucleotides align to TRBD2. CDR1 is LGHDT, CDR2 YNNKEL, per germline (reference sequence). V trimming: 3 bases; J trimming: 11 bases; junction bases outside the gene matches: 3. The CDR3 loop spans 12 amino acids.